Each of the 19 T cell receptor beta chains below was sequenced from the same sample in a study of cytomegalovirus exposure and HLA in healthy donors. The PCR had 60 Vbeta and 13 Jbeta primers. Clones were sequenced by immunoSEQ multiplex PCR, and TCRdb holds only the in-frame ones, with some missing. The sample lists some 120,000 clones; about 76% were seen once. Sequenced sample: PBMCs. The source is a man aged 25 to 45 in good health and CMV-seropositive.

The V gene is TRBV27, the J gene TRBJ1-2, with 8 bases that match TRBD1. The length of the CDR3 is 17 residues. Losses at the gene ends were 2 bases for V and 5 bases for J; bases not matched to a gene: 13. CDR1 and CDR2 from the germline V gene are MNHEY and SMNVEV (reference sequence). CDR3 region: CASSLSLSRQGRYGYTF. In nucleotides, the CDR3 is TGTGCCAGCAGTTTAAGCCTCTCGCGACAGGGGAGATATGGCTACACCTTC.

About this clone: One end of the junction is discordant with germline, which a read error may explain. CDR3 in amino acids: CSSSLGTSGPGGTQYF. The CDR3 DNA reads as TGTTCCAGCAGCCTAGGGACTAGCGGGCCAGGGGGTACGCAGTATTTT. The rearrangement links TRBV7-9 to TRBJ2-3; TRBD2 matches at 12 bases. Germline CDR1 SEHNR, CDR2 FQNEAQ (reference sequence). The CDR3 totals 16 residues. Full variable domain (missing parts from reference TRBV7-9 and TRBJ2-3): DTGVSQNPRHKITKRGQNVTFRCDPISEHNRLYWYRQTLGQGPEFLTYFQNEAQLEKSRLLSDRFSAERPKGSFSTLEIQRTEQGDSAMYLCSSSLGTSGPGGTQYFGPGTRLTVL.

The chain recombines TRBV5-6 with TRBJ2-3; TRBD1 matches at 12 bases. CDR1 SGHDT and CDR2 YYEEEE come from the germline V gene. V trimming: 3 bases; J trimming: 4 bases; junction bases outside the gene matches: 9. This CDR3 comprises 17 residues. CDR3 nucleotides: TGTGCCAGCAGCTCCGTGGGGACAGGGGGCCCTTCAGATACGCAGTATTTT. As protein: CASSSVGTGGPSDTQYF.

The table lists this clone with many counts. The genes are TRBV7-6 and TRBJ2-2; 7 positions agree with TRBD1. The CDR3 sequence is 15 residues long. Germline assignment: CDR1 SGHVS and CDR2 FNYEAQ. J gave up 5 bases and V 5 bases, and 8 bases lay outside the gene matches. The CDR3 DNA reads TGTGCCAGCAGCACCTACAGGGGTGGTACCGGGGAGCTGTTTTTT. Translating it yields CASSTYRGGTGELFF.

This clone has only a few counts. This chain joins TRBV4-1 and TRBJ2-7, with unresolved D. Trimming pared 1 base from V and 1 base from J, leaving 11 bases between. The CDR3 has 15 residues. Germline V CDR1 and CDR2: MGHRA, YSYEKL. The CDR3 region is CASSQADTGSYEQYF. As DNA, the CDR3 is TGCGCCAGCAGCCAAGCTGACACTGGGTCCTACGAGCAGTACTTC.

V and J are TRBV6-1 and TRBJ2-3, with 10 bases fitting TRBD1. The CDR3 loop spans 15 amino acids. Germline-derived CDR1 and CDR2 are MNHNS and SASEGT. Trimming removed 5 bases from V and 6 bases from J; junction bases left unmatched: 8. The CDR3 region is CASSLTGQGRDTQYF. For the CDR3, the DNA is TGTGCCAGCAGTTTAACGGGACAGGGGAGGGATACGCAGTATTTT.

V gene TRBV7-2 combines with J gene TRBJ2-1; the match to TRBD1 covers 8 bases. Germline V gene lookup returns CDR1 SGHTA and CDR2 FQGNSA. The CDR3 runs to 14 residues. V shed 7 bases, J shed 2 bases, and the junction held 4 bases outside the gene matches. The CDR3 sequence is CASKTGVPYNEQFF. The CDR3 nucleotides read TGTGCCAGCAAGACAGGGGTCCCCTACAATGAGCAGTTCTTC.

A few counts support this clone. V is TRBV7-9 and J is TRBJ1-4, with TRBD1 matching 8 bases. J lost 6 bases, V lost 5 bases, and 11 bases had no gene match. CDR1 SEHNR and CDR2 FQNEAQ come from the germline V gene (reference sequence). The CDR3 contains 16 residues. CDR3 region: CASSHGQGETYEKLFF. In DNA form, the CDR3 reads TGTGCCAGCAGCCACGGACAGGGAGAGACCTATGAAAAACTGTTTTTT.

The genes are TRBV7-9 and TRBJ2-3, with 8 bases lining up with TRBD2. Trimming removed 2 bases from V and 2 bases from J; junction bases left unmatched: 12. Germline V CDR1 and CDR2: SEHNR, FQNEAQ (reference sequence). The CDR3 has 18 residues. CDR3 loop: CASSLPGGAGVSTDTQYF. CDR3 nucleotide sequence: TGTGCCAGCAGCTTACCGGGGGGAGCGGGGGTATCCACAGATACGCAGTATTTT.

The V and J genes are TRBV9 and TRBJ2-1; D is possibly TRBD1 (5 bases). This CDR3 is 16 amino acids long. Between the trimmed V and J ends, which lost 0 bases and 7 bases, there was a span of 17 bases. CDR1 and CDR2 (germline): SGDLS, YYNGEE. CDR3 sequence: CASSVALQGKINEQFF. The DNA of the CDR3 is TGTGCCAGCAGCGTAGCCCTTCAGGGCAAAATTAATGAGCAGTTCTTC.

The chain combines TRBV4-3 with TRBJ1-6; D unclear. Germline V gene data show CDR1 as LGHNA and CDR2 as YSLEER. This CDR3 region has 13 residues. The V gene lost 3 bases and the J gene lost 10 bases, with 10 bases spanning the gap. CDR3 nucleotide sequence: TGCGCCAGCAGCCAGGTTTCTAACTCACCCCTCCACTTT. Encoded protein: CASSQVSNSPLHF.

This chain connects TRBV6-1 to TRBJ1-1; the match to TRBD1 covers 8 bases. J was trimmed by 1 base and V by 5 bases; bases with no gene match: 3. In germline, CDR1 is MNHNS, CDR2 SASEGT. CDR3 length: 14 residues. Here the CDR3 DNA reads TGTGCCAGCAGTACGACAGGGGCGAACACTGAAGCTTTCTTT. Amino acid sequence: CASSTTGANTEAFF.

The J gene is TRBJ1-2, the V gene TRBV4-1; D remains ambiguous. This CDR3 region has 13 residues. V gave up 0 bases and J gave up 7 bases, with 9 bases separating them. Germline V gives CDR1 MGHRA, CDR2 YSYEKL. The CDR3 DNA is TGCGCCAGCAGCCAAGATCTGAACGGTGGCTACACCTTC. Amino acid sequence: CASSQDLNGGYTF.

This chain connects TRBV5-1 to TRBJ1-4; 8 bases are shared with TRBD1. The CDR3 sequence is 15 residues long. The ends lost 0 bases at V and 8 bases at J; junction bases unmatched: 6. From germline, CDR1 is SGHRS and CDR2 YFSETQ. CDR3 sequence reads: CASSLGTGLGEKLFF. The CDR3 DNA reads TGCGCCAGCAGCTTGGGGACAGGGTTGGGCGAAAAACTGTTTTTT.

This clone showed up just a few times. The gene calls are TRBV2 and TRBJ1-3, with 7 bases identical to TRBD1. Germline loops: CDR1 SNHLY, CDR2 FYNNEI. Losses at the gene ends were 4 bases for V and 0 bases for J; bases not matched to a gene: 6. CDR3 length: 16 amino acids. For the CDR3, the DNA is TGTGCCAGCAGTGGGGGACAGCTTGTCTCTGGAAACACCATATATTTT. Protein product: CASSGGQLVSGNTIYF.

DNA for the CDR3: TGTGCCAGCAGCTTAGCGGGGACAGGGCGGGGGGAGCTGTTTTTT. It translates to CASSLAGTGRGELFF. V gene TRBV7-2 combines with J gene TRBJ2-2; 9 bases are a match to TRBD1. The V gene's germline CDR1 is SGHTA and CDR2 FQGNSA. CDR3 length equals 15 residues. V shed 0 bases, J shed 8 bases, and the junction held 4 bases outside the gene matches.

Note on this clone: At one of its ends the junction is not consistent with the germline gene, which may arise from a read error. V is TRBV4-2 and J is TRBJ2-3, with 9 bases aligning to TRBD2. Germline V gene lookup returns CDR1 LGHNA and CDR2 YNFKEQ. This CDR3 is 16 amino acids long. CDR3 DNA sequence: TGTGCCGGCAGCAGGGCGGGGGGGCCTGGCACAGATACGCAGTATTTT. This encodes CAGSRAGGPGTDTQYF.

This clone was observed a single time. The chain has TRBV4-1 and TRBJ2-3, with a weak D call TRBD1 (5 bases). V dropped 1 base and J dropped 0 bases, with 11 bases sitting between them. CDR1 MGHRA and CDR2 YSYEKL come from the germline V gene. The CDR3 is 16 amino acids. CDR3 DNA: TGCGCCAGCAGCCAAGGGCCCAGGGTTAGCACAGATACGCAGTATTTT. Its protein is CASSQGPRVSTDTQYF.

On this clone: One end of the junction fails to match germline, which may point to a read error. The chain uses TRBV4-3 and TRBJ1-2, with TRBD1 matching over 7 bases. The CDR3 has 15 amino acids. Germline V gives CDR1 LGHNA, CDR2 YSLEER. Written as DNA, the CDR3 is TGCGCCAGCAGCCAAGACCGGGACAGATACGCTGGCTACCCCTTC. Translating it yields CASSQDRDRYAGYPF.